The text below deals with one T cell receptor beta chain. Antigen unknown. The data originate from a study of beta chain features in type 1 diabetes. V was trimmed by 6 bases and J by 5 bases, leaving 8 bases between them. The CDR3 totals 11 residues. CDR1 and CDR2 from the germline V gene are MDHEN and SYDVKM. The study, taken as a whole, reports: Compared with healthy donors, patients appeared to share more similar naive, central memory and regulatory TCRB repertoires. Diminished insertions and augmented deletions at VDJ junctions characterized type 1 diabetes patients. Shortening that was moderate but significant affected the TCRB CDR3s of Type 1 diabetes patients in all four CD4+ subsets.

Expressed TCRB transcripts got sequenced, as all isolated RNA was reverse transcribed. Generated by immunoSEQ multiplex PCR, the TCRdb table keeps only in-frame clones and is missing some. The sample contains 250,000 to 350,000 clones, about 10% of which appear only once. V and J are TRBV28 and TRBJ2-7; D not certain. This receptor was identified in a woman in her 30s in good health. Input material: naive CD4+ T cells from blood. In DNA, the CDR3 is TGTGCCAGCAGCCGGTTGAACGAGCAGTACTTC. It translates to CASSRLNEQYF.